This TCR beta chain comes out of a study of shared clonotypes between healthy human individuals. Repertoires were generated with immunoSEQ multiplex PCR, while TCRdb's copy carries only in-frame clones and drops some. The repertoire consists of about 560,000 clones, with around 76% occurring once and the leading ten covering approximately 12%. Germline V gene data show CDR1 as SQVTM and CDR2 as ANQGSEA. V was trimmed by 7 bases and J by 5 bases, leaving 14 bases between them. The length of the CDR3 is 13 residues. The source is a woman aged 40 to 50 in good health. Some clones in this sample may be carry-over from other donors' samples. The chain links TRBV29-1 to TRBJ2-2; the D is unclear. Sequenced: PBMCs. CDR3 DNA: TGCAGCGCAGACACCCAGACGACCGGGGAGCTGTTTTTT. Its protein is CSADTQTTGELFF.